This is a list of T cell receptor beta chains from one sample in a study of neurological immune-mediated disorders. TCRdb re-called the 5' RACE reads with MiXCR, one entry per CDR3 protein. Of approximately 50,000 distinct CDR3 sequences in the sample, approximately 3.9% were seen once. Sequenced sample: PBMCs. Receptors originate from a man in his 60s with multiple sclerosis. Both conserved end residues are part of each CDR3. D genes are given only for firm matches. A row's size may be missing; if present it is once, few, many or a size class.

TRBD1	many	TRBJ1-6	TRBV7-2	TGTGCCAGCAGCTGGGACAGGTGGAATTCACCCCTCCACTTT	CASSWDRWNSPLHF
.	many	TRBJ1-4	TRBV12-3/TRBV12-4	TGTGCCAGCAGGATGACAGGAGCAACTAATGAAAAACTGTTTTTT	CASRMTGATNEKLFF
.	.	TRBJ2-7	TRBV20-1	TGCAGTGCGCAGACGCCCGACAGCACCTACGAGCAGTACTTC	CSAQTPDSTYEQYF
.	many	TRBJ2-5	TRBV20-1	TGCAGTGCTAGGCGGCTAGCTCGTGAGACCCAGTACTTC	CSARRLARETQYF
.	many	TRBJ1-3	TRBV5-1	TGCGCCAGCAGCTTGGACCCCCAGCTGAGGTCATCTGGAAACACCATATATTTT	CASSLDPQLRSSGNTIYF
.	.	TRBJ2-3	TRBV7-2	TGTGCCAGCAGCCAGAAGGATACGCAGTATTTT	CASSQKDTQYF
.	many	TRBJ2-1	TRBV20-1	TGCAGTTTCCAGAGGGACCAGATGAACTACAATGAGCAGTTCTTC	CSFQRDQMNYNEQFF
.	many	TRBJ2-1	TRBV10-3	TGTGCCATCAAAGAAACGGCGGGACGATCCTACAATGAGCAGTTCTTC	CAIKETAGRSYNEQFF
.	.	TRBJ1-4	TRBV6-6	TGTGCCAGCAGTAAACCGACGGTGAAGAACGAAAAACTGTTTTTT	CASSKPTVKNEKLFF
.	many	TRBJ1-1	TRBV3-1	TGTGCCAGCACGCTTGGGGGGTCCCCCACTGAAGCTTTCTTT	CASTLGGSPTEAFF
.	many	TRBJ2-7	TRBV20-1	TGCAGTGCTAGAGATGAAGGGACATGGAGTATTAAGACGGTCTACGAGCAGTACTTC	CSARDEGTWSIKTVYEQYF
TRBD2	many	TRBJ2-3	TRBV20-1	TGCAGTGCCCTAGCCCCGGGTAGCGGGACCACAGATACGCAGTATTTT	CSALAPGSGTTDTQYF
.	many	TRBJ2-2	TRBV24-1	TGTGCCACCAGTGATTTGCGAGGGGGAAGGGACACTTGGAACACCGGGGAGCTGTTTTTT	CATSDLRGGRDTWNTGELFF
.	.	TRBJ1-1	TRBV20-1	TGCAGTGCAAAAGCGCAGGGGCCACGCACTACTGAAGCTTTCTTT	CSAKAQGPRTTEAFF
TRBD2	many	TRBJ2-5	TRBV5-1	TGCGCCAGCAGCTTGGGGACTAGCGGGCTGGGAGAGACCCAGTACTTC	CASSLGTSGLGETQYF
TRBD1	many	TRBJ1-5	TRBV10-2	TGCGCCACCGGACAGGGGGGTCAGCCCCAGCATTTT	CATGQGGQPQHF